This TCR beta chain was observed in a study of T cell responses to AZD1222 COVID-19 vaccine. This clone was counted once. CDR3 length: 15 residues. The V end was cut by 3 bases, the J end by 1 base, with 10 bases between. In germline, CDR1 is ENHRY, CDR2 SYGVKD. Generated by immunoSEQ multiplex PCR, the TCRdb table keeps only in-frame clones and is missing some. The table shows 200,000 to 250,000 clones, with roughly 94% occurring only once. The specimen comprised peripheral blood, sampled 28 days after the second dose of the MenACWY control vaccine. This receptor was obtained from an adult who received the MenACWY meningococcal vaccine as a control. The chain combines TRBV10-3 with TRBJ1-5, with D perhaps matching TRBD1 (5 bases). This chain's CDR3 is CAISDQGFSNQPQHF. CDR3 sequence (DNA): TGTGCCATCAGTGACCAGGGATTCAGCAATCAGCCCCAGCATTTT.